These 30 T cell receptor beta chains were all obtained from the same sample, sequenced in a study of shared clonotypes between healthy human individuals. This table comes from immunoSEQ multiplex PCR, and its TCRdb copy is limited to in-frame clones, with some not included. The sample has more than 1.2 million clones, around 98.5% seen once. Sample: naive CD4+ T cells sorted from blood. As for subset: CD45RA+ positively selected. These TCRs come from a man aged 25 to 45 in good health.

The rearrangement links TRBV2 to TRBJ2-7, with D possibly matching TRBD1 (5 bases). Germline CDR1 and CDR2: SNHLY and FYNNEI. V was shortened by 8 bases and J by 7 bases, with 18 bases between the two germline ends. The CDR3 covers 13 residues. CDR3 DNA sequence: TGTGCCAGCCAGAATGCAGGGTACCTGGAGCAGTACTTC. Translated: CASQNAGYLEQYF.

CDR3 nucleotide sequence: TGTGCCAGCAGGATAAACGTCTTGGGCGCCGTCGATGAAAAACTGTTTTTT. Translated, it gives CASRINVLGAVDEKLFF. The gene calls are TRBV7-2 and TRBJ1-4; no definite D call. V lost 6 bases and J 6 bases, leaving 23 bases between the germline ends. Germline V gene data show CDR1 as SGHTA and CDR2 as FQGNSA. The CDR3 totals 17 residues.

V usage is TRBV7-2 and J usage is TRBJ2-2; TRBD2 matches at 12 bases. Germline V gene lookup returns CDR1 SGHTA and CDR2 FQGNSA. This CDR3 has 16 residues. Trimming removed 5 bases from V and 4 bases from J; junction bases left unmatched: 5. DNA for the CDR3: TGTGCCAGCAGCCAGCTAGCGGGAGGGGTCACCGGGGAGCTGTTTTTT. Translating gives CASSQLAGGVTGELFF.

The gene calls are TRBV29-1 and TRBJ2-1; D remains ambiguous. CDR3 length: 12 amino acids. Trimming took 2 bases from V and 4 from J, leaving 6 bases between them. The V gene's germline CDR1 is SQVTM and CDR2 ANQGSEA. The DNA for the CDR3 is TGCAGCGTTGAACTCAGGTACAATGAGCAGTTCTTC. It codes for CSVELRYNEQFF.

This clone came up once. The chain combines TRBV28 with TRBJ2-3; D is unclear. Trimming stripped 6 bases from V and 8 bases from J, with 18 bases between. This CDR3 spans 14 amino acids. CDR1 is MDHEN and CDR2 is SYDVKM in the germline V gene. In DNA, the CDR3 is TGTGCCAGCAGATACTCGACGGATCGAGGTACGCAGTATTTT. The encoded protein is CASRYSTDRGTQYF.

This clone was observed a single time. CDR3 region: CASTSPRASGISYEQYF. For the CDR3, the DNA is TGTGCCAGCACCTCCCCCCGGGCTAGCGGGATTAGCTACGAGCAGTACTTC. The chain is built from TRBV5-6 and TRBJ2-7; TRBD2 agrees at 9 bases. CDR1 and CDR2 from the germline V gene are SGHDT and YYEEEE. The J segment lost 3 bases and the V segment lost 6 bases, leaving 16 bases of the junction unmatched. This CDR3 region has 17 residues. Drawing the rest from reference TRBV5-6 and TRBJ2-7, the complete variable domain is DAGVTQSPTHLIKTRGQQVTLRCSPKSGHDTVSWYQQALGQGPQFIFQYYEEEERQRGNFPDRFSGHQFPNYSSELNVNALLLGDSALYLCASTSPRASGISYEQYFGPGTRLTVT.

The CDR3 nucleotides are TGTGCCAGCAGCGGACTAGCGGGAGGAGATACGCAGTATTTT. Amino acid sequence: CASSGLAGGDTQYF. The chain combines TRBV6-4 with TRBJ2-3; TRBD2 agrees at 14 bases. Germline trimming cut 6 bases from V and 5 bases from J; bases unmatched to any gene: 1. This CDR3 has 14 residues. Germline CDR1 reads MRHNA; CDR2 reads SNTAGT.

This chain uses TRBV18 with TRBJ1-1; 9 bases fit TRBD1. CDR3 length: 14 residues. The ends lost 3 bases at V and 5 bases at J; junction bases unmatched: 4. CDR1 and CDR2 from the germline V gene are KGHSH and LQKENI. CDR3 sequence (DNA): TGTGCCAGCTCACCGGGACAGGGTAGGACTGAAGCTTTCTTT. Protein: CASSPGQGRTEAFF.

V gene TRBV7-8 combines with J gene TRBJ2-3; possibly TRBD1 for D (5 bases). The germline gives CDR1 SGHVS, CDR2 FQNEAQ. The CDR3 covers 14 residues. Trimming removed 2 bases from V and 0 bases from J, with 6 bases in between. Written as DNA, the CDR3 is TGTGCCAGCAGCTTATGGGGCAGCACAGATACGCAGTATTTT. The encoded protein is CASSLWGSTDTQYF.

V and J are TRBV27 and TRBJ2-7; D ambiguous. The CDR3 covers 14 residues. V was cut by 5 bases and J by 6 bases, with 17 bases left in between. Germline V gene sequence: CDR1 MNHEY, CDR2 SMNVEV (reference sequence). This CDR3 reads CASSVSRLFTEQYF. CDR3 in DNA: TGTGCCAGCAGTGTCTCTAGATTATTCACCGAGCAGTACTTC.

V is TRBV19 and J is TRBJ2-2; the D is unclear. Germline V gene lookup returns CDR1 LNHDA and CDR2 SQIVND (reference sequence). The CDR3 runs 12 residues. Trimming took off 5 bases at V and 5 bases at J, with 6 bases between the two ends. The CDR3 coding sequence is TGTGCCAGTAGTGATCTGACCGGGGAGCTGTTTTTT. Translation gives CASSDLTGELFF. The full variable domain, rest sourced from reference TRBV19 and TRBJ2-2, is DGGITQSPKYLFRKEGQNVTLSCEQNLNHDAMYWYRQDPGQGLRLIYYSQIVNDFQKGDIAEGYSVSREKKESFPLTVTSAQKNPTAFYLCASSDLTGELFFGEGSRLTVL.

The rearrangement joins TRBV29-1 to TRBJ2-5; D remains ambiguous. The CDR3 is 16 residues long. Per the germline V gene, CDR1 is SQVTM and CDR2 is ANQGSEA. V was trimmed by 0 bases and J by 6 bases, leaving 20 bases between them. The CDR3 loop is CSVEDQSLKGFKTQYF. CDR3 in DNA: TGCAGCGTTGAAGATCAGAGCCTCAAGGGTTTCAAGACCCAGTACTTC.

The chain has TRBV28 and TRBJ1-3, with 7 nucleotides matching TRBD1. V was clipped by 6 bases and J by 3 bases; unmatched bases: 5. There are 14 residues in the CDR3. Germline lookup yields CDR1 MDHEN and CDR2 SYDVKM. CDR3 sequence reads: CASRTGQIGNTIYF. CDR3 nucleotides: TGTGCCAGCAGAACGGGACAGATTGGAAACACCATATATTTT.

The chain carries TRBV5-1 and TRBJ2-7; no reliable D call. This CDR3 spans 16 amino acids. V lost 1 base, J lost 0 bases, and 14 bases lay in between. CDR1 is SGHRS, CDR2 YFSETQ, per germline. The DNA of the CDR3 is TGCGCCAGCAGCTTGTCATCAGGTGTTGTCTCCTACGAGCAGTACTTC. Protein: CASSLSSGVVSYEQYF.

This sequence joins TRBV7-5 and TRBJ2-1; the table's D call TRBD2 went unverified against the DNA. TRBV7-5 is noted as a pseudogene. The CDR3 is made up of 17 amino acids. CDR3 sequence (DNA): TGTGCCAGAAGCTTAGAAGACGGACTAGCTAAGGACAATGAGCAGTTCTTC. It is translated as CARSLEDGLAKDNEQFF.

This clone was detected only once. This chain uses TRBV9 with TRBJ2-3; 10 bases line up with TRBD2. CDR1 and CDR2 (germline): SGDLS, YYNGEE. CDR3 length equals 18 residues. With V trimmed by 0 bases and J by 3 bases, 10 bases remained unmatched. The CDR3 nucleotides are TGTGCCAGCAGCGTAGCTTCGGGGAAGCGGGAGGGTACAGATACGCAGTATTTT. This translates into CASSVASGKREGTDTQYF.

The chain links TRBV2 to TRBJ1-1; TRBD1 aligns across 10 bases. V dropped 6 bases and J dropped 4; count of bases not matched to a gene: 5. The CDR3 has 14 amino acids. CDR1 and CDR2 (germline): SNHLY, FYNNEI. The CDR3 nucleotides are TGTGCCAGCAGGGGACGGACAGGGGGCACTGAAGCTTTCTTT. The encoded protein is CASRGRTGGTEAFF. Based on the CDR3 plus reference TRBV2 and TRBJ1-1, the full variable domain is EPEVTQTPSHQVTQMGQEVILRCVPISNHLYFYWYRQILGQKVEFLVSFYNNEISEKSEIFDDQFSVERPDGSNFTLKIRSTKLEDSAMYFCASRGRTGGTEAFFGQGTRLTVV.

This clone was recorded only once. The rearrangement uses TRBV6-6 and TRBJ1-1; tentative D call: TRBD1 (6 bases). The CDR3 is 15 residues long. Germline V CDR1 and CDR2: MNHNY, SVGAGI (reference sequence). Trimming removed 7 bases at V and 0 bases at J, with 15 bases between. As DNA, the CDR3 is TGTGCCAGCAATCCTCAGGGGCCCATGAACACTGAAGCTTTCTTT. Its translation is CASNPQGPMNTEAFF.

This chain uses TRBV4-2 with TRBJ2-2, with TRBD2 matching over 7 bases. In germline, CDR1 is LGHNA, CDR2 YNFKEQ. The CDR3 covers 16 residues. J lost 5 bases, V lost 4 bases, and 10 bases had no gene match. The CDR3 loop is CASSPIGEGVTGELFF. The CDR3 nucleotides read TGTGCCAGCAGCCCAATTGGGGAGGGCGTGACCGGGGAGCTGTTTTTT.

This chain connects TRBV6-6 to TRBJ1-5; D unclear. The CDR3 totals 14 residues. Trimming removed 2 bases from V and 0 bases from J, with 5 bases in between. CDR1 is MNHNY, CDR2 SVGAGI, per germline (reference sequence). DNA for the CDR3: TGTGCCAGCAGTTACGGGATTAGCAATCAGCCCCAGCATTTT. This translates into CASSYGISNQPQHF.

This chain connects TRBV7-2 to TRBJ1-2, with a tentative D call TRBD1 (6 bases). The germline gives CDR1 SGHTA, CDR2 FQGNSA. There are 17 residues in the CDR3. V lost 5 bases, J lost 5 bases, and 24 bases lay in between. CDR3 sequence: CASSALLGGGAGYGYTF. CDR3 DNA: TGTGCCAGCAGCGCACTATTGGGGGGCGGGGCGGGGTATGGCTACACCTTC.

The CDR3 loop is CAISEGDYEQYF. DNA of the CDR3: TGTGCCATCAGTGAAGGAGACTACGAGCAGTACTTC. This rearrangement joins TRBV10-3 to TRBJ2-7; the D is unclear. Germline CDR1 and CDR2: ENHRY and SYGVKD. This CDR3 contains 12 residues. The V end was cut by 3 bases, the J end by 3 bases, with 6 bases between.

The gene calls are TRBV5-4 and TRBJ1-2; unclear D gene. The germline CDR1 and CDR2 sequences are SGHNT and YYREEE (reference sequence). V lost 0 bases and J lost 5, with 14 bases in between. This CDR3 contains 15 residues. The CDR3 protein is CASSLAGRPSYGYTF. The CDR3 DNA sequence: TGTGCCAGCAGCTTGGCAGGCAGGCCCTCTTATGGCTACACCTTC.

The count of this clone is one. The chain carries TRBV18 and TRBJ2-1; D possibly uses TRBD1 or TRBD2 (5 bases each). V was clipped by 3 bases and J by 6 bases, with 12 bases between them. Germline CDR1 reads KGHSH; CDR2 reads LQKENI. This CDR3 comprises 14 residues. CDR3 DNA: TGTGCCAGCTCACCTCGTCGGGGCGGCAATGAGCAGTTCTTC. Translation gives CASSPRRGGNEQFF. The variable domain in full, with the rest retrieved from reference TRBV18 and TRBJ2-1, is NAGVMQNPRHLVRRRGQEARLRCSPMKGHSHVYWYRQLPEEGLKFMVYLQKENIIDESGMPKERFSAEFPKEGPSILRIQQVVRGDSAAYFCASSPRRGGNEQFFGPGTRLTVL.

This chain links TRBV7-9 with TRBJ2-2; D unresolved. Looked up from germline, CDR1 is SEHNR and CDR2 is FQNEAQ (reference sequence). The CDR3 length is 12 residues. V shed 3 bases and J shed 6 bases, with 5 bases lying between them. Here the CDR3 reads CASSFVSGELFF. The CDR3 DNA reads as TGTGCCAGCAGCTTCGTCTCCGGGGAGCTGTTTTTT.

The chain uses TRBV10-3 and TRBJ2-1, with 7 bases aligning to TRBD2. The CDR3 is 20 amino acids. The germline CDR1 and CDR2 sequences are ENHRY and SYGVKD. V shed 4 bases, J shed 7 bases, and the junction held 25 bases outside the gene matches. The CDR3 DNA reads TGTGCCATCAGTGGACCACCCGGGCCCCTGGGGCGGGAGAACATAAATGAGCAGTTCTTC. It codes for CAISGPPGPLGRENINEQFF.

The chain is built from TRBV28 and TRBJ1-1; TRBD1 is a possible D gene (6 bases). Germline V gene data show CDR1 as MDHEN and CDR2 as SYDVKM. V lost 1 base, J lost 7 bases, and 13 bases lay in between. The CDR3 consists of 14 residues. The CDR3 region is CASSLSGRGGEAFF. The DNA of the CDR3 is TGTGCCAGCAGTTTATCGGGCAGGGGAGGTGAAGCTTTCTTT.

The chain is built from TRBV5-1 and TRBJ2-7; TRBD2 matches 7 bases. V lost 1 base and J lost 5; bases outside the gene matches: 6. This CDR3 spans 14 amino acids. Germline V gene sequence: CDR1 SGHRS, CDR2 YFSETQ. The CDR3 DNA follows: TGCGCCAGCAGCTTGTTTGGGAGGGTCGACGAGCAGTACTTC. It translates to CASSLFGRVDEQYF.

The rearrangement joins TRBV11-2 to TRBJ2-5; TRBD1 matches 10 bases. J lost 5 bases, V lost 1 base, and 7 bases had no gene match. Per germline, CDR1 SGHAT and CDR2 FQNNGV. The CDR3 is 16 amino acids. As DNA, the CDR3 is TGTGCCAGCAGCTTAGGGGACAGGGGCCTGGGGGAGACCCAGTACTTC. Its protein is CASSLGDRGLGETQYF. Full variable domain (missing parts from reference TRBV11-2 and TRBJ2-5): EAGVAQSPRYKIIEKRQSVAFWCNPISGHATLYWYQQILGQGPKLLIQFQNNGVVDDSQLPKDRFSAERLKGVDSTLKIQPAKLEDSAVYLCASSLGDRGLGETQYFGPGTRLLVL.

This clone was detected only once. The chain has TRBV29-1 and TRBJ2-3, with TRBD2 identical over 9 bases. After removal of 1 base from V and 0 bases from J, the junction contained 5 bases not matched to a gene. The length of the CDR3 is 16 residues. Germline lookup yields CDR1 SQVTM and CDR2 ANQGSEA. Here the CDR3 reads CSVEGLAGSSTDTQYF. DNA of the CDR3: TGCAGCGTTGAAGGCCTAGCGGGGAGTAGCACAGATACGCAGTATTTT.